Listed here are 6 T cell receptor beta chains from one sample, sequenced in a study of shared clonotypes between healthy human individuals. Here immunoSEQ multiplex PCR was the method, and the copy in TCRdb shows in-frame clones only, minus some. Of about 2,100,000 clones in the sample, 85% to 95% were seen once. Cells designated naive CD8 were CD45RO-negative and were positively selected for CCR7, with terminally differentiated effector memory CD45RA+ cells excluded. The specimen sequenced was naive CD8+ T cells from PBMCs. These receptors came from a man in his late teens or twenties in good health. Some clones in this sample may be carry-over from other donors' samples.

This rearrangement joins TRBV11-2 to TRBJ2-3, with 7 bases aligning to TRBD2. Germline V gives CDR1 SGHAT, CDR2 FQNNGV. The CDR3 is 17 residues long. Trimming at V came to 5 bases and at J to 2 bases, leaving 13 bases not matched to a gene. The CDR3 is CASSPRERDRNTDTQYF. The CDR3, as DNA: TGTGCCAGCAGCCCCCGGGAGCGGGATCGGAACACAGATACGCAGTATTTT.

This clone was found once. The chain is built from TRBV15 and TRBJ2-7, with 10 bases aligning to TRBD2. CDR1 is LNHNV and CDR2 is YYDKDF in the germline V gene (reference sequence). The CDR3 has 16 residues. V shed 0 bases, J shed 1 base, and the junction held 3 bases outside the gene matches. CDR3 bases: TGTGCCACCAGCAGAGAAATTAGCGGGAGGTCCTACGAGCAGTACTTC. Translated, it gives CATSREISGRSYEQYF.

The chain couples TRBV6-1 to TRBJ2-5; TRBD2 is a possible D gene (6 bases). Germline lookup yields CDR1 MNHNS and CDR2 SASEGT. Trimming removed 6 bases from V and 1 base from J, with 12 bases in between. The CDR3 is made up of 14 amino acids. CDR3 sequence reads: CASRALGLQETQYF. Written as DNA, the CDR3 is TGTGCCAGCAGAGCGTTGGGACTCCAAGAGACCCAGTACTTC.

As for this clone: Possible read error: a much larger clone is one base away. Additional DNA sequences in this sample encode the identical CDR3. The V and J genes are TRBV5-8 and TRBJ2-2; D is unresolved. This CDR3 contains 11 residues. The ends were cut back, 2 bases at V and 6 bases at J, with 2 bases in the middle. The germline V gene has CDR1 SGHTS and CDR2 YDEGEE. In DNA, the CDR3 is TGTGCCAGCAGCTTAGCCGGGGAGCTGTTTTTT. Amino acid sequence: CASSLAGELFF.

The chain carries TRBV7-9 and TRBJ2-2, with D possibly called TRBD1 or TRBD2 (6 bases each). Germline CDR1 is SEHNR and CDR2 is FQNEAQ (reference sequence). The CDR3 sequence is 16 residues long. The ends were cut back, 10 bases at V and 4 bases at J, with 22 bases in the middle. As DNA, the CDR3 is TGTGCCACGGGGGAACGGGGGCCAAGCTTCACCGGGGAGCTGTTTTTT. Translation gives CATGERGPSFTGELFF.

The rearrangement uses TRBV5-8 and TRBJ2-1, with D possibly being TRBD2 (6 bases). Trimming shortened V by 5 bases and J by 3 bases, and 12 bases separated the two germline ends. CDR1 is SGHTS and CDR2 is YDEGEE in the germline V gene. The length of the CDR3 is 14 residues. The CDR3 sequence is CASSRGTRYNEQFF. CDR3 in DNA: TGTGCCAGCAGTCGCGGGACTCGCTACAATGAGCAGTTCTTC.